This T cell receptor (beta chain) was documented in a study of regulatory T cells in long-lasting Graves disease. Germline V CDR1 and CDR2: SEHNR, FQNEAQ (reference sequence). Trimming took 6 bases from V and 0 from J; bases not matched to a gene: 12. The CDR3 totals 17 residues. Researchers made TCR beta libraries by using iRepertoire HTBI primers and running Arm-PCR on CDR3 regions. A single record per CDR3 protein comes from TCRdb applying MiXCR to the multiplex PCR reads. The sample records roughly 320,000 distinct CDR3 sequences, roughly 17% being singletons. This clonotype was detected a few times. The time point was: newly diagnosed GD, antithyroid drugs for less than 3 months. Extracted PBMC RNA gave rise to the TCR library. These data were also reused for a study on T cells in Graves' hyperthyroidism and ophthalmopathy.

The sequences come from peripheral blood mononuclear cells (PBMCs), collected at new diagnosis, from a patient treated with antithyroid drugs. The clonotype was recovered from a middle-aged man with Graves disease. This chain joins TRBV7-9 and TRBJ1-2, with 8 bases lining up with TRBD1. For the CDR3, the DNA is TGTGCCAGCAGACCCCCCCGGACAGGGCAAACTAACTATGGCTACACCTTC. This sequence encodes CASRPPRTGQTNYGYTF. The full variable domain, in which reference TRBV7-9 and TRBJ1-2 provide the parts outside the CDR3, is DTGVSQNPRHKITKRGQNVTFRCDPISEHNRLYWYRQTLGQGPEFLTYFQNEAQLEKSRLLSDRFSAERPKGSFSTLEIQRTEQGDSAMYLCASRPPRTGQTNYGYTFGSGTRLTVV.